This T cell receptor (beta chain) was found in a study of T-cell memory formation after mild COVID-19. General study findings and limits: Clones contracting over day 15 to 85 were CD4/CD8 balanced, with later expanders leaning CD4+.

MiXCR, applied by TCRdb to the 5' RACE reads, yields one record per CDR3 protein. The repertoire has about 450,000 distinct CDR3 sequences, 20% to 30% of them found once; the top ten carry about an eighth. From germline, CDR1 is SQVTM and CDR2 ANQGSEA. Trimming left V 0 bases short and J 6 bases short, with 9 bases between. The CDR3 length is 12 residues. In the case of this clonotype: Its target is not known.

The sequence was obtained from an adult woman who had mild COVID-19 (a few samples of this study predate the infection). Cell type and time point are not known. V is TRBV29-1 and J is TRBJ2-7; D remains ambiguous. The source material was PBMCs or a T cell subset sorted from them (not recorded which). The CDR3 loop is CSVEEGYLEQYF. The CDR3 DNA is TGCAGCGTTGAAGAGGGCTACCTCGAGCAGTACTTC.